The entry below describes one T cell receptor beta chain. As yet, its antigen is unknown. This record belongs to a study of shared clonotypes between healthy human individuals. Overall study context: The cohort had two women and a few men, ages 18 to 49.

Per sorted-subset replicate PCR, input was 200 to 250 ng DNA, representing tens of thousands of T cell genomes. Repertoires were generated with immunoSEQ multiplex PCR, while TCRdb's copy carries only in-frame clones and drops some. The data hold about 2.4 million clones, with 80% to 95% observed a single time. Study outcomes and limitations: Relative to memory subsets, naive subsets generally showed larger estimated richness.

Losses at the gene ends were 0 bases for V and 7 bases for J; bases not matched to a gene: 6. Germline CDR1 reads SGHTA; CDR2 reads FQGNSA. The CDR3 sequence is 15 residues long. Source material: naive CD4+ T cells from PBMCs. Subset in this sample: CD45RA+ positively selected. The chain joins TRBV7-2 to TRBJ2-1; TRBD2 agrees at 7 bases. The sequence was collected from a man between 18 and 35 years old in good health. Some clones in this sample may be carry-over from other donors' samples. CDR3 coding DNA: TGTGCCAGCAGCTTAGCGGGAGGGCGGGGGAATGAGCAGTTCTTC. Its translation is CASSLAGGRGNEQFF. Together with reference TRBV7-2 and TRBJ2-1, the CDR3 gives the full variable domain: GAGVSQSPSNKVTEKGKDVELRCDPISGHTALYWYRQSLGQGLEFLIYFQGNSAPDKSGLPSDRFSAERTGGSVSTLTIQRTQQEDSAVYLCASSLAGGRGNEQFFGPGTRLTVL.